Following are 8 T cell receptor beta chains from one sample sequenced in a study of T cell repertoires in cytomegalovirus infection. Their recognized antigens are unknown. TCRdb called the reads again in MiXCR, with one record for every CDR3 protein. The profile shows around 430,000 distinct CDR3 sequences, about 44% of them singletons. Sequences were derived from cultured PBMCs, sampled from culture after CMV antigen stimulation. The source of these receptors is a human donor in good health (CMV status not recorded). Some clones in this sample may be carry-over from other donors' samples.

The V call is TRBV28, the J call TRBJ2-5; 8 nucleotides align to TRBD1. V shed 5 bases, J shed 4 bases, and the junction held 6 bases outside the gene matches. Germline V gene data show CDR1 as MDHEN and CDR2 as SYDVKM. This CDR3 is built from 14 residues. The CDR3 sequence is CASSPGQGRETQYF. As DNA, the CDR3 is TGTGCCAGCAGTCCAGGACAGGGAAGAGAGACCCAGTACTTC.

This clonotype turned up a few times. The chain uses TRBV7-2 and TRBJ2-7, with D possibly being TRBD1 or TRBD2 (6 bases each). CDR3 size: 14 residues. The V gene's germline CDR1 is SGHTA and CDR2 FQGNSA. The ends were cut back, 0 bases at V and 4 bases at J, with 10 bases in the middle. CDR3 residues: CASSLAWGAYEQYF. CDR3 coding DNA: TGTGCCAGCAGCTTAGCCTGGGGGGCGTACGAGCAGTACTTC.

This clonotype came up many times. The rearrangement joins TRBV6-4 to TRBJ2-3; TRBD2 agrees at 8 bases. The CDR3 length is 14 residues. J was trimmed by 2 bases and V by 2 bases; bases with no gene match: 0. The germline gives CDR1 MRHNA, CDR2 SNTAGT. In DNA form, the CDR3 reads TGTGCCAGCAGTGACGGACTAGCCACAGATACGCAGTATTTT. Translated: CASSDGLATDTQYF.

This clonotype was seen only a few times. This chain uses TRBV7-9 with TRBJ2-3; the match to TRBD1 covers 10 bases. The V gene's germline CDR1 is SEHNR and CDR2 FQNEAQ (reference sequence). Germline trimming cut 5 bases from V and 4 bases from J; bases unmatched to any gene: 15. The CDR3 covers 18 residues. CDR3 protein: CASSPTRGQGPEADTQYF. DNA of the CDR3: TGTGCCAGCAGCCCGACTAGGGGACAGGGGCCGGAGGCAGATACGCAGTATTTT.

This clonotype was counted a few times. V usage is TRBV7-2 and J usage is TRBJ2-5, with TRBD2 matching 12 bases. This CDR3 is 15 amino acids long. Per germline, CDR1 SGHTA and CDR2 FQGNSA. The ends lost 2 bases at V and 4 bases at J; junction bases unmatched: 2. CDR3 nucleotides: TGTGCCAGCAGCTTATCTAGCGGGGGGGGAGAGACCCAGTACTTC. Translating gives CASSLSSGGGETQYF.

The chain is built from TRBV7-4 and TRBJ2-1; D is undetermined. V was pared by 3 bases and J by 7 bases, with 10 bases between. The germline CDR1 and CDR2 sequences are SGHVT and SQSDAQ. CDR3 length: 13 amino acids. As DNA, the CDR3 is TGTGCCAGCAGCTTGAAAATCATTAATGAGCAGTTCTTC. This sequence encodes CASSLKIINEQFF. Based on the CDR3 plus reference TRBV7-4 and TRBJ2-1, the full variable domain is GAGVSQSPRYKVAKRGRDVALRCDSISGHVTLYWYRQTLGQGSEVLTYSQSDAQRDKSGRPSGRFSAERPERSVSTLKIQRTEQGDSAVYLCASSLKIINEQFFGPGTRLTVL.

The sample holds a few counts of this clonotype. In DNA form, the CDR3 reads TGTGCCAGTAGAACATACACTGAAGCTTTCTTT. This translates into CASRTYTEAFF. The rearrangement links TRBV19 to TRBJ1-1; no reliable D call. V lost 6 bases and J 3 bases, leaving 5 bases between the germline ends. The CDR3 has 11 residues. Germline V gives CDR1 LNHDA, CDR2 SQIVND (reference sequence).

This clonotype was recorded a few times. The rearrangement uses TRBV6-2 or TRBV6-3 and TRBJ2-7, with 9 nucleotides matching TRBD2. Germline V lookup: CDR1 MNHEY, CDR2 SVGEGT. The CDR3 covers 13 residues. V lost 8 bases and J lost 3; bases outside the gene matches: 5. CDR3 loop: CASRTSAIYEQYF. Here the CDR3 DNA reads TGTGCCAGCCGGACTAGCGCTATCTACGAGCAGTACTTC.